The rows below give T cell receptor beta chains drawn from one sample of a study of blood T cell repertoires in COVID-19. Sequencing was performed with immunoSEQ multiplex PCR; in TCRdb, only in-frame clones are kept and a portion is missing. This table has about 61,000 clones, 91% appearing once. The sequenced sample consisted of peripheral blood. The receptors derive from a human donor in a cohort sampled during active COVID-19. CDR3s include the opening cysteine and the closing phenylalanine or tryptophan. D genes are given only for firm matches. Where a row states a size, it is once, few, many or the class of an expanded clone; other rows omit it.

cdr3_nt: TGTGCCATCGGTAGCGGGGGCTCCACAGATACGCAGTATTTT
cdr3_aa: CAIGSGGSTDTQYF
v_call: TRBV10-3
cdr3_length: 14
d_call: TRBD2
j_call: TRBJ2-3
clone_size: -

cdr3_nt: TGTGCCAGCAGCTTAGACAGGGCTGGGGCCAACGTCCTGACTTTC
cdr3_aa: CASSLDRAGANVLTF
v_call: TRBV5-5
cdr3_length: 15
d_call: TRBD1
j_call: TRBJ2-6
clone_size: -

cdr3_nt: TGTGCCAGCTCCCCTACGATGGCCGGGGAGCTGTTTTTT
cdr3_aa: CASSPTMAGELFF
v_call: TRBV18
cdr3_length: 13
d_call: -
j_call: TRBJ2-2
clone_size: -

cdr3_nt: TGCGCCAGCAGTGAGTCAATACAGGGGCACATTCAGTACTTC
cdr3_aa: CASSESIQGHIQYF
v_call: TRBV10-1
cdr3_length: 14
d_call: TRBD1
j_call: TRBJ2-4
clone_size: -

cdr3_nt: TGCGCCAGCAGCTGGGCGGCGGGGGGGGGCGAGCAGTACTTC
cdr3_aa: CASSWAAGGGEQYF
v_call: TRBV5-1
cdr3_length: 14
d_call: TRBD2
j_call: TRBJ2-7
clone_size: few

cdr3_nt: TGTGCCAGCAGTTGGGGACAGTACAATGAGCAGTTCTTC
cdr3_aa: CASSWGQYNEQFF
v_call: TRBV6-2/TRBV6-3
cdr3_length: 13
d_call: TRBD1
j_call: TRBJ2-1
clone_size: -

cdr3_nt: TGTGCCAGCAGCTTTGAGGCACAGGGTGGCTACACCTTC
cdr3_aa: CASSFEAQGGYTF
v_call: TRBV7-2
cdr3_length: 13
d_call: -
j_call: TRBJ1-2
clone_size: -

cdr3_nt: TGTGCCAGCAGTGGGGGGACAGCACTTAACTATGGCTACACCTTC
cdr3_aa: CASSGGTALNYGYTF
v_call: TRBV25-1
cdr3_length: 15
d_call: TRBD1
j_call: TRBJ1-2
clone_size: -

cdr3_nt: TGTGCCAGCAGCAAGAACACTGAAGCTTTCTTT
cdr3_aa: CASSKNTEAFF
v_call: TRBV6-5
cdr3_length: 11
d_call: -
j_call: TRBJ1-1
clone_size: -

cdr3_nt: TGTGCCAGCAGCCAAGAGCGCCTAGCGGGTGGCGAGCAGTACTTC
cdr3_aa: CASSQERLAGGEQYF
v_call: TRBV3-1/TRBV3-2
cdr3_length: 15
d_call: TRBD2
j_call: TRBJ2-7
clone_size: -

cdr3_nt: TGTGCCAGCAGCTTCCCCGCGGCGGCGACTGACACAGATACGCAGTATTTT
cdr3_aa: CASSFPAAATDTDTQYF
v_call: TRBV7-9
cdr3_length: 17
d_call: -
j_call: TRBJ2-3
clone_size: -

cdr3_nt: TGCGCCAGCAGCCAGGAAGCATTACAGGGGAACTGGGAGACCCAGTACTTC
cdr3_aa: CASSQEALQGNWETQYF
v_call: TRBV4-1
cdr3_length: 17
d_call: TRBD1
j_call: TRBJ2-5
clone_size: -

cdr3_nt: TGTGCCAGCAGTTCCACTAGCGGGGGGGCCTACGAGCAGTACTTC
cdr3_aa: CASSSTSGGAYEQYF
v_call: TRBV27
cdr3_length: 15
d_call: TRBD2
j_call: TRBJ2-7
clone_size: -

cdr3_nt: TGTGCCAGCAGTTCCAGCGGGGGAAGCTCCTACGAGCAGTACTTC
cdr3_aa: CASSSSGGSSYEQYF
v_call: TRBV7-6
cdr3_length: 15
d_call: TRBD2
j_call: TRBJ2-7
clone_size: -

cdr3_nt: TGCGCCAGCAGCTTGGCGGGACAGGTCCTTGATACGCAGTATTTT
cdr3_aa: CASSLAGQVLDTQYF
v_call: TRBV5-1
cdr3_length: 15
d_call: TRBD1
j_call: TRBJ2-3
clone_size: -

cdr3_nt: TGTGCCAGCAGTAAATTACTGGTCAGGGGCTATGGCTACACCTTC
cdr3_aa: CASSKLLVRGYGYTF
v_call: TRBV6-5
cdr3_length: 15
d_call: -
j_call: TRBJ1-2
clone_size: -

cdr3_nt: TGTGCCAGCAGTCCCCCTAGCGGACTCACAGATACGCAGTATTTT
cdr3_aa: CASSPPSGLTDTQYF
v_call: TRBV28
cdr3_length: 15
d_call: TRBD2
j_call: TRBJ2-3
clone_size: -

cdr3_nt: TGTGCCAGCAGCGGCCTGAGGACAGGGGGGGAGGAGACCCAGTACTTC
cdr3_aa: CASSGLRTGGEETQYF
v_call: TRBV9
cdr3_length: 16
d_call: TRBD1
j_call: TRBJ2-5
clone_size: -